These 29 T cell receptor beta chains originate from one sample sequenced in a study of Graves' ophthalmopathy and Graves' hyperthyroidism. CDR3 regions of TCR beta were amplified from RNA transcripts. Following a first-round RT-PCR that used HTBI primers, a second-round multiplex PCR was carried out. MiXCR was run by TCRdb on the multiplex PCR reads, yielding one entry per CDR3 protein. Among almost 750,000 distinct CDR3 sequences listed, 40% were seen once. Sample: peripheral blood. These receptors were collected from an adult man with Graves' ophthalmopathy.

The V and J genes are TRBV24-1 and TRBJ2-5; 10 bases align to TRBD1. V shed 4 bases and J 5 bases; nucleotides not matched to a gene: 6. Germline V gene lookup returns CDR1 KGHDR and CDR2 SFDVKD. This CDR3 is built from 15 residues. The CDR3 reads CATSDWDRGAETQYF. The CDR3, as DNA: TGTGCCACCAGTGACTGGGACAGGGGAGCGGAGACCCAGTACTTC.

This clonotype has ten or more counts. The V and J genes are TRBV29-1 and TRBJ1-2; 8 bases are a match to TRBD1. The CDR3 has 14 amino acids. Germline values: CDR1 SQVTM, CDR2 ANQGSEA. After removal of 4 bases from V and 2 bases from J, the junction contained 6 bases not matched to a gene. The CDR3 region has the DNA TGCAGCGTTGTCCAGGGGGCGCGGAACTATGGCTACACCTTC. Amino acid sequence: CSVVQGARNYGYTF.

The rearrangement joins TRBV15 to TRBJ2-5, with 7 bases fitting TRBD1. Germline lookup yields CDR1 LNHNV and CDR2 YYDKDF (reference sequence). The ends lost 7 bases at V and 9 bases at J; junction bases unmatched: 20. This CDR3 has 16 amino acids. DNA for the CDR3: TGTGCCACCAAGTCTGCCACAACGGGAATGGGACAGCCCCAGTACTTC. Translating gives CATKSATTGMGQPQYF.

The V and J genes are TRBV7-2 and TRBJ2-6; D might be TRBD1 or TRBD2, each matching 7 bases. This CDR3 is built from 16 residues. V lost 7 bases to trimming and J lost 1 base, with 14 bases between them. Germline V CDR1 and CDR2: SGHTA, FQGNSA. This CDR3 is CASTQGGASGANVLTF. As DNA, the CDR3 is TGTGCCAGCACCCAGGGGGGGGCTTCTGGGGCCAACGTCCTGACTTTC.

The chain joins TRBV2 to TRBJ2-7; a possible D gene is TRBD2 (6 bases). The V end was cut by 5 bases, the J end by 2 bases, with 13 bases between. CDR3 length: 14 residues. The germline V gene has CDR1 SNHLY and CDR2 FYNNEI. CDR3 region: CASSYSGVTYEQYF. The DNA for the CDR3 is TGTGCCAGCAGTTACTCGGGAGTAACCTACGAGCAGTACTTC.

The chain uses TRBV20-1 and TRBJ2-7; maybe TRBD2 (6 bases). This CDR3 is 15 amino acids long. CDR1 is DFQATT and CDR2 is SNEGSKA in the germline V gene (reference sequence). The V end lost 2 bases, the J end lost 2 bases, and 16 bases lay between the germline ends. The CDR3 reads CSARRGGGSTYEQYF. The CDR3 DNA reads TGCAGTGCTAGAAGGGGAGGCGGGTCTACCTACGAGCAGTACTTC.

A remark on this clonotype: This may be a read error, as it is one base from a much larger clone. The CDR3 does not close with the conserved phenylalanine or tryptophan, likely indicating a read error. This rearrangement joins TRBV2 to TRBJ1-2; D perhaps matches TRBD1 (6 bases). V lost 11 bases, J lost 3 bases, and 16 bases lay in between. CDR1 is SNHLY, CDR2 FYNNEI, per germline. This CDR3 comprises 13 residues. CDR3 sequence reads: CALRIRGDYGYTL. In nucleotides, the CDR3 is TGTGCCCTAAGGATTAGGGGGGACTATGGCTACACCCTC.

The J gene is TRBJ1-4, the V gene TRBV5-4; D is undetermined. This CDR3 is 17 amino acids long. Looked up from germline, CDR1 is SGHNT and CDR2 is YYREEE (reference sequence). The germline V and J ends were trimmed by 4 bases and 4 bases, with 20 bases remaining between them. As DNA, the CDR3 is TGTGCCAGCAGCCCCCGGCCAACTGGCTCTGGTAATGAAAAACTGTTTTTT. Amino acid sequence: CASSPRPTGSGNEKLFF. The entire variable domain, with the rest obtained from reference TRBV5-4 and TRBJ1-4, is as follows: ETGVTQSPTHLIKTRGQQVTLRCSSQSGHNTVSWYQQALGQGPQFIFQYYREEENGRGNFPPRFSGLQFPNYSSELNVNALELDDSALYLCASSPRPTGSGNEKLFFGSGTQLSVL.

The chain has TRBV25-1 and TRBJ2-5; 10 positions agree with TRBD2. This CDR3 contains 16 residues. The trim removed 6 bases at V and 3 bases at J, leaving 10 bases unmatched. Per germline, CDR1 MGHDK and CDR2 SYGVNS. CDR3 sequence reads: CASRRAGGGEKETQYF. In nucleotides, the CDR3 is TGTGCCAGCAGAAGAGCGGGAGGGGGGGAAAAAGAGACCCAGTACTTC.

V and J are TRBV10-3 and TRBJ1-2, with a possible D match to TRBD1 (6 bases). CDR3 length: 14 residues. The V and J ends lost 10 bases and 7 bases respectively, with 22 bases between them. From germline, CDR1 is ENHRY and CDR2 SYGVKD. The CDR3 loop reads CASRDWAGEGGYTF. The CDR3 nucleotides read TGTGCCAGCAGGGATTGGGCAGGGGAAGGTGGCTACACCTTC.

The gene calls are TRBV29-1 and TRBJ2-1; D is unresolved. CDR1 SQVTM and CDR2 ANQGSEA come from the germline V gene. CDR3 size: 12 residues. Trimming shortened V by 3 bases and J by 4 bases, and 7 bases separated the two germline ends. The CDR3, as DNA: TGCAGCGTTGAGGCCCTGTACAATGAGCAGTTCTTC. Its protein product is CSVEALYNEQFF.

Regarding this clonotype: At one of its ends the junction is not consistent with the germline gene, which may arise from a read error. V gene TRBV4-1 combines with J gene TRBJ1-3; perhaps TRBD1 as D (5 bases). Per the germline V gene, CDR1 is MGHRA and CDR2 is YSYEKL. The CDR3 runs 14 residues. CDR3 amino acids: CASGQTASGNTIYF. CDR3 DNA: TGCGCCAGCGGCCAGACAGCGTCTGGAAACACCATATATTTT.

The genes are TRBV9 and TRBJ1-5, with 7 bases matching TRBD1. The junction had 4 bases not matched to a gene; V was cut back by 7 bases and J by 3 bases. Germline CDR1 is SGDLS and CDR2 is YYNGEE. CDR3 length: 13 amino acids. The CDR3: CASGGQFNQPQHF. The CDR3 coding sequence is TGTGCCAGCGGGGGACAGTTCAATCAGCCCCAGCATTTT.

This clonotype was detected only a few times. The CDR3 DNA sequence: TGTGCCAGCAGCTCCAATCTGGGACCCTTCCAAGAGACCCAGTACTTC. This translates into CASSSNLGPFQETQYF. The chain links TRBV13 to TRBJ2-5; D might be TRBD1 or TRBD2, each matching 5 bases. This CDR3 has 16 amino acids. V dropped 4 bases and J dropped 1 base, with 16 bases sitting between them. The germline gives CDR1 PRHDT, CDR2 FYEKMQ (reference sequence).

The sample holds many counts of this clonotype. The DNA for the CDR3 is TGCAGCGCCATCGGACAGGGACGGTCCTACGAGCAGTACTTC. Its protein is CSAIGQGRSYEQYF. The chain employs TRBV29-1 and TRBJ2-7; the match to TRBD1 covers 8 bases. Germline CDR1 reads SQVTM; CDR2 reads ANQGSEA. The trim removed 7 bases at V and 1 base at J, leaving 9 bases unmatched. The CDR3 spans 14 residues.

This chain joins TRBV4-3 and TRBJ1-4; 7 nucleotides line up with TRBD1. The V gene's germline CDR1 is LGHNA and CDR2 YSLEER. The length of the CDR3 is 13 residues. With V trimmed by 3 bases and J by 6 bases, 1 base remained unmatched. Written as DNA, the CDR3 is TGCGCCAGCAGCCACAGGGGGGATGAAAAACTGTTTTTT. It is translated as CASSHRGDEKLFF.

Written as DNA, the CDR3 is TGTGCCAGCAGCTTAGGAGAGTTCTCATCGGTGGACAGACCCCCCTACGAGCAGTACTTC. It translates to CASSLGEFSSVDRPPYEQYF. The rearrangement uses TRBV7-9 and TRBJ2-7, with a tentative D call TRBD1 (6 bases). CDR1 and CDR2 (germline): SEHNR, FQNEAQ (reference sequence). The CDR3 runs to 20 residues. V lost 1 base and J 2 bases, leaving 27 bases between the germline ends.

A few counts support this clonotype. Germline and junction disagree at one end, which may indicate a read error. V gene TRBV10-3 combines with J gene TRBJ2-7; D might be TRBD1 (6 bases). Germline CDR1 is ENHRY and CDR2 is SYGVKD. The CDR3 extends over 15 amino acids. The CDR3: CASSYLRTVVYEQYF. The CDR3 bases are TGTGCCAGCAGTTACCTTCGGACAGTCGTCTACGAGCAGTACTTC.

The chain couples TRBV20-1 to TRBJ2-5, with a tentative D call TRBD1 (5 bases). V lost 3 bases and J lost 0, with 11 bases in between. Germline CDR1 DFQATT, CDR2 SNEGSKA (reference sequence). CDR3 length: 14 residues. CDR3 protein: CSARSWGDQETQYF. The CDR3 DNA is TGCAGTGCTAGGTCCTGGGGCGACCAAGAGACCCAGTACTTC.

J is TRBJ1-3 and V is TRBV5-5; perhaps TRBD1 as D (6 bases). The CDR3 spans 15 residues. Trimming shortened V by 5 bases and J by 6 bases, and 18 bases separated the two germline ends. The germline CDR1 and CDR2 sequences are SGHKS and YYEKEE (reference sequence). This chain's CDR3 is CASSRGAGAENTIYF. The CDR3 DNA sequence: TGTGCCAGCAGTCGAGGGGCAGGGGCCGAAAACACCATATATTTT. The whole variable domain, filled in from reference TRBV5-5 and TRBJ1-3, reads DAGVTQSPTHLIKTRGQQVTLRCSPISGHKSVSWYQQVLGQGPQFIFQYYEKEERGRGNFPDRFSARQFPNYSSELNVNALLLGDSALYLCASSRGAGAENTIYFGEGSWLTVV.

The chain couples TRBV4-2 to TRBJ2-5, with D perhaps TRBD1 or TRBD2 (6 bases each). Per germline, CDR1 LGHNA and CDR2 YNFKEQ. The CDR3 contains 15 residues. With 0 bases removed from V and 7 bases from J, the gap between germline ends came to 15 bases. The CDR3 sequence: CASSQDKTGGGTQYF. The CDR3 DNA reads TGTGCCAGCAGCCAAGATAAAACCGGAGGGGGGACCCAGTACTTC.

In the case of this clonotype: A much larger clone lies a single base off, so this may be a read error. This chain connects TRBV10-3 to TRBJ1-1, with unresolved D. Trimming stripped 5 bases from V and 0 bases from J, with 7 bases between. This CDR3 comprises 13 residues. Germline values: CDR1 ENHRY, CDR2 SYGVKD. The CDR3 sequence is CAISMRMNTEAFF. The DNA for the CDR3 is TGTGCCATCAGTATGAGAATGAACACTGAAGCTTTCTTT.

CDR3 sequence reads: CASSSGTENEKLFF. The DNA of the CDR3 is TGCGCCAGCAGTAGTGGGACAGAGAATGAAAAACTGTTTTTT. The V call is TRBV10-2, the J call TRBJ1-4; 7 nucleotides agree with TRBD1. There are 14 residues in the CDR3. Germline V lookup: CDR1 WSHSY, CDR2 SAAADI. The trim removed 5 bases at V and 5 bases at J, leaving 5 bases unmatched.

The chain employs TRBV10-3 and TRBJ1-6, with D unclear. Per germline, CDR1 ENHRY and CDR2 SYGVKD. The CDR3 extends over 13 amino acids. Trimming removed 4 bases at V and 3 bases at J, with 4 bases between. The CDR3 DNA sequence: TGTGCCATCAGTGTAAACTATAATTCACCCCTCCACTTT. Amino acids: CAISVNYNSPLHF.

There are a few counts of this clonotype. The CDR3 nucleotides read TGTGCCAGTAGATCGGGACCGGCCAACACTGAAGCTTTCTTT. Translation gives CASRSGPANTEAFF. The genes are TRBV19 and TRBJ1-1; tentatively, D is TRBD1 (5 bases). The CDR3 runs 14 residues. Trimming stripped 6 bases from V and 2 bases from J, with 13 bases between. Germline CDR1 LNHDA, CDR2 SQIVND (reference sequence).

The J gene is TRBJ1-2, the V gene TRBV25-1; D gene ambiguous. The CDR3 sequence is 12 residues long. CDR1 is MGHDK and CDR2 is SYGVNS in the germline V gene. The V end was cut by 2 bases, the J end by 5 bases, with 6 bases between. The CDR3 is CASSEREYGYTF. CDR3 sequence (DNA): TGTGCCAGCAGTGAAAGGGAGTATGGCTACACCTTC.

V is TRBV10-3 and J is TRBJ2-3; maybe TRBD1 (6 bases). This CDR3 spans 13 amino acids. Germline CDR1 ENHRY, CDR2 SYGVKD. The V end lost 5 bases, the J end lost 6 bases, and 12 bases lay between the germline ends. The CDR3 nucleotides read TGTGCCATCAGTAGACAGGAGCGGGATACGCAGTATTTT. Translation: CAISRQERDTQYF.

With respect to this clonotype: Possible read error: a much larger clone is one base away. This rearrangement joins TRBV19 to TRBJ1-1; D might be TRBD1 (5 bases). The germline CDR1 and CDR2 sequences are LNHDA and SQIVND (reference sequence). Trimming took 8 bases from V and 4 from J, leaving 14 bases between them. The CDR3 loop spans 13 amino acids. CDR3 coding DNA: TGTGCCAGTTCGACAGCCTGGGGCACTGAAGCTTTCTTT. Its protein product is CASSTAWGTEAFF.

The V call is TRBV6-1, the J call TRBJ1-1; D gene ambiguous. Germline V gene lookup returns CDR1 MNHNS and CDR2 SASEGT. V gave up 10 bases and J gave up 8 bases, with 8 bases separating them. This CDR3 is 9 amino acids long. The CDR3 protein is CAIRKEAFF. CDR3 bases: TGTGCCATCAGGAAGGAAGCTTTCTTT.